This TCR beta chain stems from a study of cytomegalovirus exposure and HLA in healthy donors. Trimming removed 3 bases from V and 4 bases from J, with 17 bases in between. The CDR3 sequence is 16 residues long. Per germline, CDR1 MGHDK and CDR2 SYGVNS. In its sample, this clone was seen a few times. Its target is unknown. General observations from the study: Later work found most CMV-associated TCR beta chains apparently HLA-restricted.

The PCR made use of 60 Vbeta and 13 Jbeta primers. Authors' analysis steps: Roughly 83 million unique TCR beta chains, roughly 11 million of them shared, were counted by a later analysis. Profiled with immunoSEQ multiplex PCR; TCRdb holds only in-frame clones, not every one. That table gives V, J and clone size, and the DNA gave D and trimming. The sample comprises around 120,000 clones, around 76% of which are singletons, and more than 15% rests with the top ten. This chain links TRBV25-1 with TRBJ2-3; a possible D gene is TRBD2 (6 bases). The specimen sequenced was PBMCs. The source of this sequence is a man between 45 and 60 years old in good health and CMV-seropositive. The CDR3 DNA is TGTGCCAGCAGTGACAGGGAGGATCTGTTTGCAGATACGCAGTATTTT. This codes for CASSDREDLFADTQYF.